This TCR beta chain is drawn from a study of blood T cell repertoires in COVID-19. The overall study: Samples representing acute and convalescent COVID-19 were sourced from the United States, Italy and Spain.

Using immunoSEQ multiplex PCR, the repertoire was profiled, and TCRdb retains in-frame clones only, with some absent. The data contain roughly 130,000 clones, about 92% of them singletons. Trimming removed 1 base at V and 5 bases at J, with 6 bases between. CDR3 size: 13 residues. Germline CDR1 reads KGHSH; CDR2 reads LQKENI. This receptor was identified in a man aged 45 to 65 with active COVID-19. The sample comprised peripheral blood. This chain links TRBV18 with TRBJ2-1; tentative D call: TRBD1 (5 bases). CDR3 in DNA: TGTGCCAGCTCACCACAACAGGACAATGAGCAGTTCTTC. Its translation: CASSPQQDNEQFF.